This TCR beta chain is drawn from a study of T cell responses to AZD1222 COVID-19 vaccine. This clone appeared a single time. What it binds is unknown. Study-level results: It should be noted that donors were predominantly white British and more often female, and clonal diversity was possibly underestimated. Just five or six AZD1222 recipients were seropositive at baseline.

Some second doses came at about 4 weeks and others at about 12 weeks; these were pooled. The CDR3 contains 13 residues. V was trimmed by 5 bases and J by 1 base, leaving 8 bases between them. Germline V gives CDR1 LNHDA, CDR2 SQIVND (reference sequence). Clones were sequenced by immunoSEQ multiplex PCR, and TCRdb holds only the in-frame ones, with some missing. The data contain 95,000 to 100,000 clones, around nine tenths of them singletons. The V call is TRBV19, the J call TRBJ1-1; unclear D gene. This material consisted of peripheral blood, taken 28 days after the second AZD1222 dose. The receptor's source is an adult who received the AZD1222 COVID-19 vaccine. CDR3 residues: CASSLVRNTEAFF. The CDR3, as DNA: TGTGCCAGTAGTCTGGTCCGGAACACTGAAGCTTTCTTT. The whole variable domain, remainder taken from reference TRBV19 and TRBJ1-1, is DGGITQSPKYLFRKEGQNVTLSCEQNLNHDAMYWYRQDPGQGLRLIYYSQIVNDFQKGDIAEGYSVSREKKESFPLTVTSAQKNPTAFYLCASSLVRNTEAFFGQGTRLTVV.